The rows below give T cell receptor beta chains drawn from one sample of a study of untreated major depressive disorder. The assay was immunoSEQ multiplex PCR, and TCRdb's table has in-frame clones only and misses some. The profile shows about 21,000 clones, roughly 90% of them singletons. The source material was CD4+ T cells from PBMCs. The receptor set was obtained from a woman aged 40 to 50 in good health. Each CDR3 is given with its conserved first and last residue. The D gene is left open where the match is weak. Only part of the rows carry a size: once, few, many, or a class if the clone is expanded.

cdr3_nt,cdr3_aa,clone_size,v_call,d_call,j_call
TGTGCCAGCAGTGAAACAGCGAACACCGGGGAGCTGTTTTTT,CASSETANTGELFF,.,TRBV6-1,.,TRBJ2-2
TGCGCCAGCAGCTTGGTAGGGACTAGCGGGGGCGAGGAGCAGTTCTTC,CASSLVGTSGGEEQFF,.,TRBV5-1,TRBD2,TRBJ2-1
TGTGCCAGCAGCTCAACCCGGACAGGTGGTGAAAAACTGTTTTTT,CASSSTRTGGEKLFF,once,TRBV5-6,TRBD1,TRBJ1-4
TGTGCCAGCAGGGCGACGAGTGCTTACTCTGGAAACACCATATATTTT,CASRATSAYSGNTIYF,.,TRBV2,.,TRBJ1-3
TGTGCCAGCAGTGAAGCGGTTCTAGCGGGAGGGACAGATACGCAGTATTTT,CASSEAVLAGGTDTQYF,once,TRBV6-1,TRBD2,TRBJ2-3
TGTGCCAGCACCCCAGGATTGGTGGCTGAAGCTTTCTTT,CASTPGLVAEAFF,.,TRBV6-5,.,TRBJ1-1
TGCAGCGTGGGAGGGCTAGGCACAGATACGCAGTATTTT,CSVGGLGTDTQYF,.,TRBV29-1,TRBD2,TRBJ2-3
TGTGCCAGCACCCTCGGGAGGGAAGCAGCTTTCTTT,CASTLGREAAFF,once,TRBV4-2,.,TRBJ1-1
TGCGCCAGCAGCACTCAACAGGGAGAGTCACCCCTCCACTTT,CASSTQQGESPLHF,.,TRBV5-1,.,TRBJ1-6
TGTGCCAGCAGCAAACAGGGCAATGAGCAGTTCTTC,CASSKQGNEQFF,.,TRBV21-1,.,TRBJ2-1
TGTGCCAGCAGAACTAGCGGGGGGAGGGAGACCCAGTACTTC,CASRTSGGRETQYF,.,TRBV6-1,TRBD2,TRBJ2-5
TGTGCCAGCAGTTTATCAGCACTAGAGGATACGCAGTATTTT,CASSLSALEDTQYF,.,TRBV27,.,TRBJ2-3
TGTGCCAGCTCACCAGCCCAGGGGGCGGAAGCTTTCTTT,CASSPAQGAEAFF,.,TRBV18,TRBD1,TRBJ1-1
TGTGCCAGCAGCTCATTAAACCTCTCTGGAAACACCATATATTTT,CASSSLNLSGNTIYF,.,TRBV5-6,.,TRBJ1-3
TGTGCCAGCAGGTCGGACAGCTCCCCTGGAAACACCATATATTTT,CASRSDSSPGNTIYF,.,TRBV5-6,.,TRBJ1-3
TGCGCCAGCAGCCCCCGCCGGGCAGAGCTGGGGGGGGAGCTGTTTTTT,CASSPRRAELGGELFF,.,TRBV5-1,.,TRBJ2-2
TGTGCCAGCAGCTTGTCCCAGAACTATGGCTACACCTTC,CASSLSQNYGYTF,.,TRBV5-6,.,TRBJ1-2
TGCGCCAGCAGCTTGGAGGGGCTGAACACCGGGGAGCTGTTTTTT,CASSLEGLNTGELFF,.,TRBV5-1,.,TRBJ2-2
TGTGCCAGCAGAACGGGGGACAGAGCGCCCTCCCGGTTGACTTTC,CASRTGDRAPSRLTF,few,TRBV6-5,.,TRBJ2-6
TGTGCCAGCAGTTACGGGACAGCCTTCACAGATACGCAGTATTTT,CASSYGTAFTDTQYF,.,TRBV6-6,TRBD1,TRBJ2-3
TGCGCCAGCAGCTCCGGGACGGGGAACACTGAAGCTTTCTTT,CASSSGTGNTEAFF,.,TRBV5-1,.,TRBJ1-1
TGTGCCAGCAGCCAAGACCGTCGGGGCTACACCTTC,CASSQDRRGYTF,.,TRBV14,.,TRBJ1-2
TGTGCCAGCAGCGGTCTCGGCAAGATTAACTATGGCTACACCTTC,CASSGLGKINYGYTF,.,TRBV6-5,.,TRBJ1-2
TGTGCCAGCAGCCCGCGTAGGGGCGATTCTAGCACAGATACGCAGTATTTT,CASSPRRGDSSTDTQYF,.,TRBV5-4,.,TRBJ2-3
TGCAGCGTAAGGCAGGGGGCCGGCGGGGAGCTGTTTTTT,CSVRQGAGGELFF,.,TRBV29-1,TRBD1,TRBJ2-2
TGTGCCTGCAACACTAAGGGACGAACTGAAGCTTTCTTT,CACNTKGRTEAFF,.,TRBV2,.,TRBJ1-1
TGTGCCAGCAGCTTAGTCGGACATTCCTACGAGCAGTACTTC,CASSLVGHSYEQYF,.,TRBV11-1,.,TRBJ2-7
TGCGCCAGCAGCTCGTTCGGGACAGGTGGGACCGGGGAGCTGTTTTTT,CASSSFGTGGTGELFF,.,TRBV5-1,TRBD1,TRBJ2-2
TGTGCCAGCAGCTTAGCGTATTTGTCGGGGTCTGGAAACACCATATATTTT,CASSLAYLSGSGNTIYF,.,TRBV7-9,.,TRBJ1-3
TGTGCCAGCAGCTTGTTACTAAGAGATGAAAAACTGTTTTTT,CASSLLLRDEKLFF,.,TRBV5-6,.,TRBJ1-4
TGCGCCAGCAGCCCCCCTGAGCTTAGCTCCTACGAGCAGTACTTC,CASSPPELSSYEQYF,.,TRBV5-1,.,TRBJ2-7